This section outlines one TCR beta chain sequence together with its context. Its antigen is not yet known. No per-base quality is available; no much larger clone lies one base away. The immunoSEQ Assay, a bias-controlled multiplex PCR, was used to amplify TCRbeta CDR3 regions from genomic DNA. The authors processed their data as follows. Within the assay, amplification of reference gene primers was used to estimate how many nucleated cells each sample contained. To quantify the absolute abundance of each unique TCRbeta CDR3 rearrangement, sequence reads were collapsed and filtered. For each sample, productive Simpson clonality was calculated as the square root of Simpson's diversity index over productive rearrangements. The table was pulled from immuneACCESS by TCRdb, which kept in-frame rearrangements only. Such tables lose some clones; where checked, under half of the loss comes from unresolved V genes, and the rest has no known cause. V, J and clone size are those of that table, while D and trimming were read from the DNA. Present in this sample are 200,000 to 250,000 clones, approximately 85% of which were seen just once. Together, the top ten hold roughly 5% of the sample.

At one collaborating source in Seattle, patients were enrolled during active infection and were followed longitudinally through the course of disease. Whole blood was collected in K2EDTA tubes by collaborating institutions according to the institutions' own protocols. For TCRbeta analysis, collaborator samples were shipped as frozen whole blood, as isolated PBMCs, or as DNA extracted from either sample type. The CDR3 holds 12 amino acids from the cysteine to the phenylalanine. The only DNA kept is the CDR3, 36 bases in frame from the first base. From a lookup of the germline V gene, CDR1 and CDR2 are SNHLY and FYNNEI. Trimming takes 5 bases from V and 13 bases from J, and the germline ends sit 18 bases apart. This sample stems from a study of blood T cell repertoires in COVID-19 (dated by TCRdb to about 2020). Turning to the overall study: The collaborator samples originated in the United States, Italy and Spain and spanned the acute and convalescent phases of COVID-19. HLA class I and class II types, where available, came from metadata supplied by the sample provider rather than from assay-based typing. A de-identified subject ID, COVID-19 status, age in years and sex were almost always included in the sample metadata. The samples were drawn from two sources: the first 160 participants of the ongoing ImmuneRACE study, and over 950 subjects contributed by 6 global collaborators. The repertoires were made available in a free public database intended to serve as a resource for research on the immune response to SARS-CoV-2. The prospective study material was composed of cDNA or gDNA derived from T cells, B-cell-depleted T cells, or PBMCs. The dataset comprised deeply sampled blood TCRbeta repertoires from subjects exposed to, actively infected with, or recovered from COVID-19. What the research found in general, with its limitations: Clinical and demographic metadata were provided uncurated, with the amount varying by source and participant.

Sequencing was performed on peripheral blood. The rearrangement joined TRBV2 to TRBJ2-7; no D gene is confidently identified. The TCR was taken from a man aged 45-65 years with COVID-19, enrolled during active disease. The encoded CDR3 is CASSLETLFCYF. DNA sequence: TGTGCCAGCAGTCTTGAAACTTTGTTTTGCTACTTC.